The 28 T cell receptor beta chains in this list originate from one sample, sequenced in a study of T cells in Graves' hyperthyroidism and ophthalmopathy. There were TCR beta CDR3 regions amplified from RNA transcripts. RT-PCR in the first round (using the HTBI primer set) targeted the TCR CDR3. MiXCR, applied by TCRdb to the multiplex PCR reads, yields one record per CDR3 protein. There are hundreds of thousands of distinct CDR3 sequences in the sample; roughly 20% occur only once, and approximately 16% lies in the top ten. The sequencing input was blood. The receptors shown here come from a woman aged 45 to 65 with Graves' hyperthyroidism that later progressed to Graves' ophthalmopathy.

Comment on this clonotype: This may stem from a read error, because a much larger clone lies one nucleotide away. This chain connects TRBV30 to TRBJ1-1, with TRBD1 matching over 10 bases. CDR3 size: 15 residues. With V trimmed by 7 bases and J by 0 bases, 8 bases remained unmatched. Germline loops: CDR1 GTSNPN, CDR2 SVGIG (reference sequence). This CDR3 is CAYRPGQGLNTEAFF. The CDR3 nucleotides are TGTGCCTACAGACCGGGACAGGGGTTGAACACTGAAGCTTTCTTT.

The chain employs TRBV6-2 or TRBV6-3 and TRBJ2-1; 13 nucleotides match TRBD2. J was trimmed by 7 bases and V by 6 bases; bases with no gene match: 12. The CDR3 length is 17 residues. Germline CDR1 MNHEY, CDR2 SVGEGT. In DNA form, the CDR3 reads TGTGCCAGCAGCCCCCCTCGGACTAGCGGGGGAGGGAATGAGCAGTTCTTC. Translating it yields CASSPPRTSGGGNEQFF.

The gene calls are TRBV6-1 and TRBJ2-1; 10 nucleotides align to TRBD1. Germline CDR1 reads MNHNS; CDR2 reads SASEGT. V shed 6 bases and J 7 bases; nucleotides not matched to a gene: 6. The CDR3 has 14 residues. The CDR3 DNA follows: TGTGCCAGCAGGGACAGGGGGAGGGTTAATGAGCAGTTCTTC. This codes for CASRDRGRVNEQFF.

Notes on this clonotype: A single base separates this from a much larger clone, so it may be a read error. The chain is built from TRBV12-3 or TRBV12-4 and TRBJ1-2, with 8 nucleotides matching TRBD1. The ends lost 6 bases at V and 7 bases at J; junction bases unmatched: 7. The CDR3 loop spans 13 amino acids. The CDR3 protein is CASRPGQACGYTF. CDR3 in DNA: TGTGCCAGCAGACCGGGACAGGCCTGTGGCTACACCTTC.

The CDR3, as DNA: TGTGCCAGCAGCGTAGGCAGCGGGGGCTCCTACGAGCAGTACTTC. Translating it yields CASSVGSGGSYEQYF. The chain employs TRBV9 and TRBJ2-7, with TRBD2 matching over 8 bases. The CDR3 covers 15 residues. J gave up 0 bases and V 0 bases, and 2 bases lay outside the gene matches. The germline gives CDR1 SGDLS, CDR2 YYNGEE. The complete variable domain, with remaining parts taken from reference TRBV9 and TRBJ2-7, reads DSGVTQTPKHLITATGQRVTLRCSPRSGDLSVYWYQQSLDQGLQFLIQYYNGEERAKGNILERFSAQQFPDLHSELNLSSLELGDSALYFCASSVGSGGSYEQYFGPGTRLTVT.

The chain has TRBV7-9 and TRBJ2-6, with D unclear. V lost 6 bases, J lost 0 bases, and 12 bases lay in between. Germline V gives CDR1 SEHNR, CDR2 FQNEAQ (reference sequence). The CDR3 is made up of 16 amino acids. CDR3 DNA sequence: TGTGCCAGCAGGTCCGGACGGATCTCTGGGGCCAACGTCCTGACTTTC. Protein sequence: CASRSGRISGANVLTF.

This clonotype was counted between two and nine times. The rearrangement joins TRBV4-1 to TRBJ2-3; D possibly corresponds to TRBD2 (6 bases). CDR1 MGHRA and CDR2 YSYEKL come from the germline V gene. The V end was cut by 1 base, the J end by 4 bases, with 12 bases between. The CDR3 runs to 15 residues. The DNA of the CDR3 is TGCGCCAGCAGCCAAGTCGGGACTGCTCCAGATACGCAGTATTTT. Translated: CASSQVGTAPDTQYF.

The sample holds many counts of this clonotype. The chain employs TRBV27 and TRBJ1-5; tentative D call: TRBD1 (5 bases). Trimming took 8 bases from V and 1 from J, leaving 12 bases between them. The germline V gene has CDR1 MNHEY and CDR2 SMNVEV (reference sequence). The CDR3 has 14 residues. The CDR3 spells CASPGPGSNQPQHF. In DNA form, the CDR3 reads TGTGCCAGCCCTGGCCCAGGGAGCAATCAGCCCCAGCATTTT.

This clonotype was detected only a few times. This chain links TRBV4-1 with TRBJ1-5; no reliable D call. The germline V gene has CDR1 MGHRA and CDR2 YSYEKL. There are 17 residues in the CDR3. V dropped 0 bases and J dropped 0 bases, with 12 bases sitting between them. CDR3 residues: CASSQDSARGSNQPQHF. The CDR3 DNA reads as TGCGCCAGCAGCCAAGATAGCGCCCGGGGTAGCAATCAGCCCCAGCATTTT.

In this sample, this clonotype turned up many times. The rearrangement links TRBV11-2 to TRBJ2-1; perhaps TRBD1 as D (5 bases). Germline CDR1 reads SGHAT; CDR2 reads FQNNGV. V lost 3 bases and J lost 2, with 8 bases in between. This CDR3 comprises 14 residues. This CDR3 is CASSFGRAYNEQFF. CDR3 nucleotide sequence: TGTGCCAGCAGCTTCGGCAGGGCCTACAATGAGCAGTTCTTC.

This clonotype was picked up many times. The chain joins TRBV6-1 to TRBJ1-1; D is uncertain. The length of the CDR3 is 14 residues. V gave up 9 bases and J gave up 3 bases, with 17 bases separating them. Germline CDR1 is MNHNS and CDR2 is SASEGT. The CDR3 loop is CASRERAADTEAFF. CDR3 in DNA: TGTGCCAGTCGTGAGCGGGCTGCGGACACTGAAGCTTTCTTT.

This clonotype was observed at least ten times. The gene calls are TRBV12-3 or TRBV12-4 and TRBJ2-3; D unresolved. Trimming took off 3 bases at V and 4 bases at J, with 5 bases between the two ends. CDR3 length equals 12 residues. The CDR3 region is CASSFWADTQYF. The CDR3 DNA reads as TGTGCCAGCAGTTTCTGGGCAGATACGCAGTATTTT.

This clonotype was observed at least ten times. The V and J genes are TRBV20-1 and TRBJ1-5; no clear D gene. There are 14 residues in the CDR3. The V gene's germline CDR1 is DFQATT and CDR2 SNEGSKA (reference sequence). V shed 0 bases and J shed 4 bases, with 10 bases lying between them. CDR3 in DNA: TGCAGTGCTAGAGATCCACTGGGAAATCAGCCCCAGCATTTT. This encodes CSARDPLGNQPQHF.

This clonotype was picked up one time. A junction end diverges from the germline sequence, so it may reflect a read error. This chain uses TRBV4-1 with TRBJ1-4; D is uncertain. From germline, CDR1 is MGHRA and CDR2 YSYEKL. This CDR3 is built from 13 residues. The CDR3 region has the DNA TGCGTCAGCAGCCAAAATAGGGATGAAAAACTGTTTTTT. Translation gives CVSSQNRDEKLFF.

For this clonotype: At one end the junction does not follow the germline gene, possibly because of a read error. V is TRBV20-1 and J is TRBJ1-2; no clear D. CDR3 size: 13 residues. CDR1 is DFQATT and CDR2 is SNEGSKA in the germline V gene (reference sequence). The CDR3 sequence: CGARVPDYYGYTF. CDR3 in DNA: TGCGGTGCTAGAGTTCCAGATTACTATGGCTACACCTTC.

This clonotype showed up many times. In DNA, the CDR3 is TGCGCCAGCAGCTTGGTAATGTCGGGACTGGAGAACACTGAAGCTTTCTTT. Translating gives CASSLVMSGLENTEAFF. This rearrangement joins TRBV5-1 to TRBJ1-1, with D possibly matching TRBD1 (5 bases). Looked up from germline, CDR1 is SGHRS and CDR2 is YFSETQ. The CDR3 is 17 amino acids. V was trimmed by 0 bases and J by 1 base, leaving 16 bases between them.

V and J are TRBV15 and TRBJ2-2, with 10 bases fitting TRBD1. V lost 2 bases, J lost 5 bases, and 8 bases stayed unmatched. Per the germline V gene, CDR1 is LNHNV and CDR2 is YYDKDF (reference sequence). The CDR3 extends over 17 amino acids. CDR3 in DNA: TGTGCCACCAGCAGATTCCGGACAGGGGGGTATACCGGGGAGCTGTTTTTT. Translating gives CATSRFRTGGYTGELFF.

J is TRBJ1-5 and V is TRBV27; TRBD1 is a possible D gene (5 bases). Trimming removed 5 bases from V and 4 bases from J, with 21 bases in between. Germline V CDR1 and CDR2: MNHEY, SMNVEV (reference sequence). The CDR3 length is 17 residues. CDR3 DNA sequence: TGTGCCAGCAGTGCGTTTAGACTTGGGGCTCGGAATCAGCCCCAGCATTTT. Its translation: CASSAFRLGARNQPQHF.

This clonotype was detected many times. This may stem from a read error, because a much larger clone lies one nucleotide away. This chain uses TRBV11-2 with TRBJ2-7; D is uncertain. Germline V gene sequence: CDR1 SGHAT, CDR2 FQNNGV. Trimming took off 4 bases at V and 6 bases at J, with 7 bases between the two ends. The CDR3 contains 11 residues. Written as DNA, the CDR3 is TGTGCCAGCAGCTCAACCTTCGAGCAGTACTTC. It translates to CASSSTFEQYF.

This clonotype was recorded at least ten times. The CDR3: CSARDPSHQETQYF. For the CDR3, the DNA is TGCAGTGCTAGAGATCCGAGTCACCAAGAGACCCAGTACTTC. The chain has TRBV20-1 and TRBJ2-5, with D hard to call. Germline CDR1 DFQATT, CDR2 SNEGSKA (reference sequence). V shed 0 bases and J shed 0 bases, with 8 bases lying between them. The CDR3 runs 14 residues.

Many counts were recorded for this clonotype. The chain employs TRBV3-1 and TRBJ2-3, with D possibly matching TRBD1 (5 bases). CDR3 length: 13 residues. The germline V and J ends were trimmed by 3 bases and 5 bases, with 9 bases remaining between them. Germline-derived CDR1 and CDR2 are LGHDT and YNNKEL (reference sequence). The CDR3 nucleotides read TGTGCCAGCAGCCAGGACAATGTAGATACGCAGTATTTT. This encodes CASSQDNVDTQYF.

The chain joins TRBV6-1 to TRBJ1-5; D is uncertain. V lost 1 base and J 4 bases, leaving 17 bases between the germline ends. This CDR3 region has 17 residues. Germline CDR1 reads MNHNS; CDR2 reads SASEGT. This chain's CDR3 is CASSEGFVSGPNQPQHF. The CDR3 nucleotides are TGTGCCAGCAGTGAAGGGTTTGTGTCAGGTCCTAATCAGCCCCAGCATTTT.

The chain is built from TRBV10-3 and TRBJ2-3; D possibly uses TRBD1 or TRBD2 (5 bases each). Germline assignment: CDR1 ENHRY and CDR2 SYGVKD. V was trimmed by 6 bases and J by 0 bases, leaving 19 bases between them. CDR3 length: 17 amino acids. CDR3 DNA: TGTGCCATCAGACCCACTAGTGACAGAGTTAGCACAGATACGCAGTATTTT. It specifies CAIRPTSDRVSTDTQYF.

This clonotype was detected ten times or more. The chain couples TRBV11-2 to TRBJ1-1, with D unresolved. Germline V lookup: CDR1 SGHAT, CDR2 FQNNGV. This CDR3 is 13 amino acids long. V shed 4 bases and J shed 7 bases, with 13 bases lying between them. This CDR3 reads CASSSEFGDEAFF. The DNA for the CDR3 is TGTGCCAGCAGCTCAGAGTTCGGGGATGAAGCTTTCTTT.

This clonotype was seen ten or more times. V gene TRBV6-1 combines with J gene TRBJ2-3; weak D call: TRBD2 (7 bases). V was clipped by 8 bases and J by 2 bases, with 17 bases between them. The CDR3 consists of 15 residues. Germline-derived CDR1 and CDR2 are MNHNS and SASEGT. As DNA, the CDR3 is TGTGCCAGCCACCGGGGGGCGTACTACACAGATACGCAGTATTTT. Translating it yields CASHRGAYYTDTQYF.

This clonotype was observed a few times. The CDR3 coding sequence is TGTGCCAGCAGGGACGGTACCAATCAGCCCCAGCATTTT. It encodes CASRDGTNQPQHF. This chain joins TRBV6-1 and TRBJ1-5; D remains ambiguous. Germline V gene data show CDR1 as MNHNS and CDR2 as SASEGT. The length of the CDR3 is 13 residues. Trimming left V 6 bases short and J 3 bases short, with 9 bases between.

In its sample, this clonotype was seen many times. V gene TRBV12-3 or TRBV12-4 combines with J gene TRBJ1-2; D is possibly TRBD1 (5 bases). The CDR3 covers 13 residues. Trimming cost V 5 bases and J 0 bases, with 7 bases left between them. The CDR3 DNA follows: TGTGCCAGCAGTGAGACAGCTAACTATGGCTACACCTTC. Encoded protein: CASSETANYGYTF.

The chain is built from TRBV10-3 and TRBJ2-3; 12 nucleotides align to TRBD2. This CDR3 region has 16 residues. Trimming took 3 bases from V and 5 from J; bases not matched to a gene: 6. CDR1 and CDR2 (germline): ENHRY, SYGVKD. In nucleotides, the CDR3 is TGTGCCATCAGTGACCCCGGACTAGCGGGGTTAGATACGCAGTATTTT. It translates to CAISDPGLAGLDTQYF.